This paragraph covers one TCR beta chain sequence. The target antigen is unknown. This entry is derived from a study of vaccination effects on CD4 cells after COVID-19. About the study: Before sequencing took place, the ViraFEST assay used viral peptide pools to expand antigen-specific CD4+ T cells.

The data were produced by immunoSEQ multiplex PCR, yet TCRdb's version contains in-frame clones alone and is incomplete. The profile shows under 40,000 clones, roughly 75% of them singletons. Trimming cost V 3 bases and J 3 bases, with 9 bases left between them. This CDR3 spans 13 amino acids. Germline V gives CDR1 KGHSH, CDR2 LQKENI. Around day 10 of culture, CD4+ T cells were separated out. PCR showed that the person got SARS-CoV-2 infection at some point between March and December 2020. Two doses of BNT162b2 or mRNA-1273 vaccine were administered to participants. Days 3 and 7 saw half the medium replaced with IL-2 medium.

The chain recombines TRBV18 with TRBJ2-7; D gene ambiguous. This receptor was taken from a human donor who had a prior SARS-CoV-2 infection. Sequences were derived from CD4+ T cells from PBMCs cultured without peptide, sampled after COVID-19 vaccination. The CDR3 spells CASSPQSDYEQYF. The CDR3 nucleotides are TGTGCCAGCTCACCTCAATCCGACTACGAGCAGTACTTC. The variable domain in full, with the rest retrieved from reference TRBV18 and TRBJ2-7, is NAGVMQNPRHLVRRRGQEARLRCSPMKGHSHVYWYRQLPEEGLKFMVYLQKENIIDESGMPKERFSAEFPKEGPSILRIQQVVRGDSAAYFCASSPQSDYEQYFGPGTRLTVT.